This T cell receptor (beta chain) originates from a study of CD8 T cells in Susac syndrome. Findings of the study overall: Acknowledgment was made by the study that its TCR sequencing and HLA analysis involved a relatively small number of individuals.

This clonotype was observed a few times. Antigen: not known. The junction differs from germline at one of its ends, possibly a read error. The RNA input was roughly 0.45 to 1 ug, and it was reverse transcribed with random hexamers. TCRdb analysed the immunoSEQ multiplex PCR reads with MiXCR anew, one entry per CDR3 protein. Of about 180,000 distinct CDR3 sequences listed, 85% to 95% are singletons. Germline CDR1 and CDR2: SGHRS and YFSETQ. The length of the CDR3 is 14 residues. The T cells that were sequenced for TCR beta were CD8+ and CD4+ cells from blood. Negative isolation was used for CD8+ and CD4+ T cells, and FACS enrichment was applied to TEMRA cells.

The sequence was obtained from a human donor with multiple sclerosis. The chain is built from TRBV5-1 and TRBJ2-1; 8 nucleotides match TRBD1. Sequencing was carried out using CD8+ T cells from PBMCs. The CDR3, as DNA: TGTGCCAGCAGCTTTGGGACAGGATACAATGAGCAGTTCTTC. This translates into CASSFGTGYNEQFF. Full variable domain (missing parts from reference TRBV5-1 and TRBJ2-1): KAGVTQTPRYLIKTRGQQVTLSCSPISGHRSVSWYQQTPGQGLQFLFEYFSETQRNKGNFPGRFSGRQFSNSRSEMNVSTLELGDSALYLCASSFGTGYNEQFFGPGTRLTVL.